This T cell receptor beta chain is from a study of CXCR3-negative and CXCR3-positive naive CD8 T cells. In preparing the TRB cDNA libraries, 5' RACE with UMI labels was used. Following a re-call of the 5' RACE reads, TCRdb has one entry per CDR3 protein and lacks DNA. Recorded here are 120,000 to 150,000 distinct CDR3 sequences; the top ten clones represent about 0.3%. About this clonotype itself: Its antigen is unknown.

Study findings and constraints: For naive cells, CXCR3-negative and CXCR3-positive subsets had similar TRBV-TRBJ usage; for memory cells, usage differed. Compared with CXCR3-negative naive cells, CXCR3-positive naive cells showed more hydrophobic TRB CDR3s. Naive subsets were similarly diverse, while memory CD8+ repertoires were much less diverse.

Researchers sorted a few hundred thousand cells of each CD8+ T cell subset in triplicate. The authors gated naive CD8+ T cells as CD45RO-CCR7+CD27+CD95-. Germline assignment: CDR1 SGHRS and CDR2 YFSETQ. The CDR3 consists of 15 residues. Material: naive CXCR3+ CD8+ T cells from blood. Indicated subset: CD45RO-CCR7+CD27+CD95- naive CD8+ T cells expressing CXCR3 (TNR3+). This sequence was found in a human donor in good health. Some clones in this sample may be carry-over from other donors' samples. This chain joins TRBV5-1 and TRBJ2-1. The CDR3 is CASSLEVGSYNEQFF.